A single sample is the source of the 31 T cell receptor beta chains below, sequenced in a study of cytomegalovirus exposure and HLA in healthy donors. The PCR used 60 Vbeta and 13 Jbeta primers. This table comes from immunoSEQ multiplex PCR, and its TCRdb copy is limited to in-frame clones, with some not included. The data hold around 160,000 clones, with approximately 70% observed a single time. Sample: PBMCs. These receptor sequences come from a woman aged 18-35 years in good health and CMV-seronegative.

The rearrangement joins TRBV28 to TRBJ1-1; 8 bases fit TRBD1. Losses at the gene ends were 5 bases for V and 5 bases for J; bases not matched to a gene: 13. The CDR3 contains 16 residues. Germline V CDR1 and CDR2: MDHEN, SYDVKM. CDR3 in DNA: TGTGCCAGCAGTCCGGGACAGGAGGAGTTTGGAACTGAAGCTTTCTTT. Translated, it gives CASSPGQEEFGTEAFF.

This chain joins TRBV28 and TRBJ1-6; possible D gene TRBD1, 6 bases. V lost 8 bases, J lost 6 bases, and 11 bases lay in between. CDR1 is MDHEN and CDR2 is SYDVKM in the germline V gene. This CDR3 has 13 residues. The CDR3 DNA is TGTGCCAGCTTCGGACAGATTAATTCACCCCTCCACTTT. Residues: CASFGQINSPLHF.

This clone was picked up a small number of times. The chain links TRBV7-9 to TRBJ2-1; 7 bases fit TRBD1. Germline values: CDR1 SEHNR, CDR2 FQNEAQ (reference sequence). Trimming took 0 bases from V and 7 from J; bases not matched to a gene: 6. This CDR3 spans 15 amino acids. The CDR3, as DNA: TGTGCCAGCAGCTTAGCACAGGGGCCAGAGAATGAGCAGTTCTTC. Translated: CASSLAQGPENEQFF.

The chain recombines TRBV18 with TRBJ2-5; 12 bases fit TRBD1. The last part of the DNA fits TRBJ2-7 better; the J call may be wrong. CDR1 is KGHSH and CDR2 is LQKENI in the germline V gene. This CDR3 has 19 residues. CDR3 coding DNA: TGTGCCAGCTCACCACCGGGCCCTCTCCGGGACAGGGGGCAGCACGAGCAGTACTTC. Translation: CASSPPGPLRDRGQHEQYF.

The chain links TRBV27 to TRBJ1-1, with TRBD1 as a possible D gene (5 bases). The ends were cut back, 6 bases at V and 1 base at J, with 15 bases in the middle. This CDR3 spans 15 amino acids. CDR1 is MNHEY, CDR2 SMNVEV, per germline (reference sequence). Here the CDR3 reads CASRPSGGRNTEAFF. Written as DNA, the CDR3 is TGTGCCAGCAGACCCTCCGGGGGGAGGAACACTGAAGCTTTCTTT.

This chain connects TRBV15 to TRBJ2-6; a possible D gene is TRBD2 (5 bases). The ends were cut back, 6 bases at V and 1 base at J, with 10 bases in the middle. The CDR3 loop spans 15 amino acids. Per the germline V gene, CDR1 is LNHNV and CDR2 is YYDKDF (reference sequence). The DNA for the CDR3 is TGTGCCACCAGTGAGAGGGATTCTGGGGCCAACGTCCTGACTTTC. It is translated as CATSERDSGANVLTF.

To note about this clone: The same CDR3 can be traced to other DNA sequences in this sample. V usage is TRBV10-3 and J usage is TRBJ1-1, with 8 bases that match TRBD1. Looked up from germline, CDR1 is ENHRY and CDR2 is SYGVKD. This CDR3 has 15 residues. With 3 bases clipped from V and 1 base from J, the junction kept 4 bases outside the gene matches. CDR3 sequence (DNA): TGTGCCATCAGTGATCCCGGACAGGGGAACACTGAAGCTTTCTTT. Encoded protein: CAISDPGQGNTEAFF.

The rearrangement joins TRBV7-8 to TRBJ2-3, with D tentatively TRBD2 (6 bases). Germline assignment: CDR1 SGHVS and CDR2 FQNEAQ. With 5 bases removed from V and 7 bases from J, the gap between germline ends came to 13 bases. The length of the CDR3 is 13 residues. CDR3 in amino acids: CASSTRTTHTQYF. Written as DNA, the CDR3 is TGTGCCAGCAGCACTAGGACTACTCATACGCAGTATTTT. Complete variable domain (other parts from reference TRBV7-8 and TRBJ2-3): GAGVSQSPRYKVAKRGQDVALRCDPISGHVSLFWYQQALGQGPEFLTYFQNEAQLDKSGLPSDRFFAERPEGSVSTLKIQRTQQEDSAVYLCASSTRTTHTQYFGPGTRLTVL.

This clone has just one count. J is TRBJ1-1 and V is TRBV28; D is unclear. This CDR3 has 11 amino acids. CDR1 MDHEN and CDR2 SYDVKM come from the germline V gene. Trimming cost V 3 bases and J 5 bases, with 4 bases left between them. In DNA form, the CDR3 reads TGTGCCAGCAGTTTGCAGACTGAAGCTTTCTTT. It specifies CASSLQTEAFF.

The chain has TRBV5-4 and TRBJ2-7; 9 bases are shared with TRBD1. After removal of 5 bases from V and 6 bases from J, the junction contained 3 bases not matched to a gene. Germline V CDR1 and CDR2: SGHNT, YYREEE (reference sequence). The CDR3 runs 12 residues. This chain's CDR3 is CASRLTGGEQYF. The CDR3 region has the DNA TGTGCCAGCAGGCTGACAGGGGGCGAGCAGTACTTC.

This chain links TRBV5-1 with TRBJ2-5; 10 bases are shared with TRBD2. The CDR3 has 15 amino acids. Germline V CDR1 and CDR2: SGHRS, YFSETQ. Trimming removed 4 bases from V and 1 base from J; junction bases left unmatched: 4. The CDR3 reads CASSRTSGIQETQYF. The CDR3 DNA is TGCGCCAGCAGCAGGACTAGCGGAATCCAAGAGACCCAGTACTTC.

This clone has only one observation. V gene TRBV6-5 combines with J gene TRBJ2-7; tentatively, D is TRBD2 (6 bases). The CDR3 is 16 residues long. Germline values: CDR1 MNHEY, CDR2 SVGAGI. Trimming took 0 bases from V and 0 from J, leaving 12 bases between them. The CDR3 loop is CASSYSAGTLSYEQYV. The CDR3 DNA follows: TGTGCCAGCAGTTACTCGGCGGGAACCCTCTCCTACGAGCAGTACGTC.

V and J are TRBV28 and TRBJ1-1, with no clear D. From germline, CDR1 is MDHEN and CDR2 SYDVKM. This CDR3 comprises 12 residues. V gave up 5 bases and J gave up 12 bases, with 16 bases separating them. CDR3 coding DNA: TGTGCCAGCAGTCCCTGGATGGGCCAAACTTTCTTT. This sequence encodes CASSPWMGQTFF.

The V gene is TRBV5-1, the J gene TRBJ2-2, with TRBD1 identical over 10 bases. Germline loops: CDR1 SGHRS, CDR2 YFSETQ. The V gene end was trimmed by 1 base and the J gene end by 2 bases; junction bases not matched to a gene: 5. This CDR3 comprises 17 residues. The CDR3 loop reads CASSLRRTGGNTGELFF. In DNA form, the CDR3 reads TGCGCCAGCAGCTTGAGGCGGACAGGGGGAAACACCGGGGAGCTGTTTTTT.

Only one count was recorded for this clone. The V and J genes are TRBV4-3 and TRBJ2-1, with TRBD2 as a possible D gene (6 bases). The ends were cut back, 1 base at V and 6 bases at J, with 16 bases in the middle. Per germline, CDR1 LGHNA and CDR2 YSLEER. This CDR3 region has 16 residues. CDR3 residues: CASSQAHPGVRNEQFF. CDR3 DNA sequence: TGCGCCAGCAGCCAAGCCCACCCGGGAGTCCGCAATGAGCAGTTCTTC.

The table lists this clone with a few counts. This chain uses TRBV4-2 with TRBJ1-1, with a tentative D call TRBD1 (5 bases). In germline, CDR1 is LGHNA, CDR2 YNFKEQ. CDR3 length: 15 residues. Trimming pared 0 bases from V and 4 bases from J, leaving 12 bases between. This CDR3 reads CASSQDGGGGTEAFF. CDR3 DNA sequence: TGTGCCAGCAGCCAAGATGGGGGAGGTGGCACTGAAGCTTTCTTT.

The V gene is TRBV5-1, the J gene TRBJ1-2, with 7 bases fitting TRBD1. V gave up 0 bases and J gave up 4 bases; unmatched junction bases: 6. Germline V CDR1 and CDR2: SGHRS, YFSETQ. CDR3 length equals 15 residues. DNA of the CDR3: TGCGCCAGCAGCTTGGCCGGGGACAGCTTCTATGGCTACACCTTC. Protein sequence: CASSLAGDSFYGYTF.

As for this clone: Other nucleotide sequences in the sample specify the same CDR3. The CDR3 DNA sequence: TGCGCCAGCAGCTCTACACAGGGCTACGAGCAGTACTTC. It codes for CASSSTQGYEQYF. The chain has TRBV5-1 and TRBJ2-7; the D gene is possibly TRBD1 (6 bases). Germline CDR1 SGHRS, CDR2 YFSETQ. The CDR3 covers 13 residues. V was trimmed by 3 bases and J by 3 bases, leaving 10 bases between them.

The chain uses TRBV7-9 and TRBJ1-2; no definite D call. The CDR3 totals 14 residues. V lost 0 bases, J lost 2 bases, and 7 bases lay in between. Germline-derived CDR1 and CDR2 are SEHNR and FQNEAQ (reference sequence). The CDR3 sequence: CASSLASLNYGYTF. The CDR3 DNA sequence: TGTGCCAGCAGCTTAGCCAGTTTGAACTATGGCTACACCTTC.

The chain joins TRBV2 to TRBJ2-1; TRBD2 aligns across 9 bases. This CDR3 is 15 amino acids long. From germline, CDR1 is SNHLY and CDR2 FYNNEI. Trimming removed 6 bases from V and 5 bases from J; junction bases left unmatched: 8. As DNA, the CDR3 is TGTGCCAGCAGACTTAGCGGGAGTTTCGACAATGAGCAGTTCTTC. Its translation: CASRLSGSFDNEQFF.

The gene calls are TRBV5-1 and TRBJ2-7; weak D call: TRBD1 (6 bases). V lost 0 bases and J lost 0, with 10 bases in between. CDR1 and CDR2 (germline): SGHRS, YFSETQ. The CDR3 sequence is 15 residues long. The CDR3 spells CASSLVGALSYEQYF. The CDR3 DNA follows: TGCGCCAGCAGCTTGGTGGGGGCCCTCTCCTACGAGCAGTACTTC.

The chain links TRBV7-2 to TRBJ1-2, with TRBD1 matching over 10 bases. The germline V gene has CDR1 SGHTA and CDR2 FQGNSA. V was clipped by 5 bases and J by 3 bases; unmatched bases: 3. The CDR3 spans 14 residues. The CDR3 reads CASSRDRGDYGYTF. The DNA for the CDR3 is TGTGCCAGCAGCCGGGACAGGGGAGACTATGGCTACACCTTC.

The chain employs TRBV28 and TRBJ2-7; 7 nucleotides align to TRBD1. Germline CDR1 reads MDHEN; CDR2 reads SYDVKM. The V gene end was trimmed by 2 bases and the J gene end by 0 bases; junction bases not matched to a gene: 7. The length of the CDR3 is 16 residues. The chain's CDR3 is CASSLPGTEFSYEQYF. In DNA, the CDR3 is TGTGCCAGCAGTTTACCCGGGACAGAGTTCTCCTACGAGCAGTACTTC.

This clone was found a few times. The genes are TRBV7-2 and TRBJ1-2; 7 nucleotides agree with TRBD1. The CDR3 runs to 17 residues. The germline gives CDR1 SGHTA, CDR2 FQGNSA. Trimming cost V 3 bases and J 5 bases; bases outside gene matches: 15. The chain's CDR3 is CASSFDIRGGSVYGYTF. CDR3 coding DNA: TGTGCCAGCAGCTTTGATATACGAGGGGGCAGTGTGTATGGCTACACCTTC.

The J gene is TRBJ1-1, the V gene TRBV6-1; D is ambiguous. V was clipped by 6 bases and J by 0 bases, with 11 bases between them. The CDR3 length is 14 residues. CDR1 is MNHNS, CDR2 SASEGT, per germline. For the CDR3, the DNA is TGTGCCAGCAGGGCCCAGGCCCTGAACACTGAAGCTTTCTTT. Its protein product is CASRAQALNTEAFF.

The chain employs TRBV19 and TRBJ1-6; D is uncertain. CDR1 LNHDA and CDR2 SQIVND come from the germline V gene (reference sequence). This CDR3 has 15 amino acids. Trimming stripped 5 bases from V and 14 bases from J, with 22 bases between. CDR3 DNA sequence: TGTGCCAGTAGTCCGGCGGGGTCGGGGTTCGCGGCCCTCCACTTT. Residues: CASSPAGSGFAALHF.

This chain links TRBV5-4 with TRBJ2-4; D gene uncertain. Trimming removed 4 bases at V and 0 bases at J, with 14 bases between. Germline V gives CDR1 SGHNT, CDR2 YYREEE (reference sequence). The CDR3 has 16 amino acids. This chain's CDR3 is CASSTGYSLAKNIQYF. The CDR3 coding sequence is TGTGCCAGCAGCACCGGTTACTCTCTAGCCAAAAACATTCAGTACTTC.

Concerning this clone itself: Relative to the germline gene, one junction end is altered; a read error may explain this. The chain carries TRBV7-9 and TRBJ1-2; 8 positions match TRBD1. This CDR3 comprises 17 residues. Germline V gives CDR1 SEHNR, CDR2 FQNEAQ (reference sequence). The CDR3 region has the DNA TGTTCCAGCAGCGGGAACTTGGACAGGGTCTTTAACTATGGCTACACCTTC. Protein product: CSSSGNLDRVFNYGYTF. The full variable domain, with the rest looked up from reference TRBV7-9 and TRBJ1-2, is DTGVSQNPRHKITKRGQNVTFRCDPISEHNRLYWYRQTLGQGPEFLTYFQNEAQLEKSRLLSDRFSAERPKGSFSTLEIQRTEQGDSAMYLCSSSGNLDRVFNYGYTFGSGTRLTVV.

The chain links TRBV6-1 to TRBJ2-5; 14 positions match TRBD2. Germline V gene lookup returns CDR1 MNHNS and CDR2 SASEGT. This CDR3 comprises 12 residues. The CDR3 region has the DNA TGTGGGACTAGCGGGGGGCTAGAGACCCAGTACTTC. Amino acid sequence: CGTSGGLETQYF.

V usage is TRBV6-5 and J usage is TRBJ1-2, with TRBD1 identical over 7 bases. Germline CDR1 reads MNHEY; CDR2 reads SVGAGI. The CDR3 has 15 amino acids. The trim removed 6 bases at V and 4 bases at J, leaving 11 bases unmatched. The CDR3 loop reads CASSNNAQGGYGYTF. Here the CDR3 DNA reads TGTGCCAGCAGCAATAACGCGCAGGGGGGCTATGGCTACACCTTC.

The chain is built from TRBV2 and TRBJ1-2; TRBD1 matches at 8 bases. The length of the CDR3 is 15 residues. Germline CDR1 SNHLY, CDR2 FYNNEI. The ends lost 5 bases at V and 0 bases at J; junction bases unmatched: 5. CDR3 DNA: TGTGCCAGCAGTCCAGGGGGCTTGGCTAACTATGGCTACACCTTC. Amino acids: CASSPGGLANYGYTF.